This T cell receptor (beta chain) was identified during a study of blood T cell repertoires in COVID-19. Method: immunoSEQ multiplex PCR; TCRdb's copy keeps in-frame clones and lacks some. The profile covers 430,000 or so clones, with approximately 91% appearing a single time and roughly 1.4% taken by the ten largest. The germline gives CDR1 MRHNA, CDR2 SNTAGT. Trimming took 10 bases from V and 6 from J, leaving 10 bases between them. The CDR3 length is 11 residues. The TCR was taken from a woman between 18 and 30 years old who had been exposed to COVID-19. Sequenced input: PBMCs or T cells enriched from blood (not recorded which). J is TRBJ2-1 and V is TRBV6-4; no reliable D call. The CDR3 protein is CAIPIFNEQFF. In DNA, the CDR3 is TGTGCCATCCCTATCTTCAATGAGCAGTTCTTC.